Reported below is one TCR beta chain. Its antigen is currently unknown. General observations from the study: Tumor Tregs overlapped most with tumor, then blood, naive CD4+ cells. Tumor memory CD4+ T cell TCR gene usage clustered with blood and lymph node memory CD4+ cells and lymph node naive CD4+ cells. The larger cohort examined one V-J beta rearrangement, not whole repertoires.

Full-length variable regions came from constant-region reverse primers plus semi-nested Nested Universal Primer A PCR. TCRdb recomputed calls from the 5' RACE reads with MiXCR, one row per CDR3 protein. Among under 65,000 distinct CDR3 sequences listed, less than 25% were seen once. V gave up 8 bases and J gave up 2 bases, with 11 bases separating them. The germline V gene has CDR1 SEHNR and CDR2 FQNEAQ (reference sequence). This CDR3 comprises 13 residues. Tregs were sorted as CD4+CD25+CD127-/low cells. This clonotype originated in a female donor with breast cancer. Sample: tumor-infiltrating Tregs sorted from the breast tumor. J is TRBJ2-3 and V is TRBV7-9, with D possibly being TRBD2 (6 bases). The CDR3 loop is CASGLHDTDTQYF. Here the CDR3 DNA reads TGTGCCAGCGGACTACACGACACAGATACGCAGTATTTT.